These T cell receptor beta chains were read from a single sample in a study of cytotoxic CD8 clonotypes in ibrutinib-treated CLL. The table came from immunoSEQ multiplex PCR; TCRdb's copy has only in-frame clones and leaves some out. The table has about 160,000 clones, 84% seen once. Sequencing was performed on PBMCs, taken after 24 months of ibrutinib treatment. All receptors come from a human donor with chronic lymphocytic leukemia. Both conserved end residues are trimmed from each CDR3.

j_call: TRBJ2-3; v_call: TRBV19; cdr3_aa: ASSIPVDTHTQY
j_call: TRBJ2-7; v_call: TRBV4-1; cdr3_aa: ASSQGVLGLAGDEQY
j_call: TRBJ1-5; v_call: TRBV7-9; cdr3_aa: ASSLVEDQPQH
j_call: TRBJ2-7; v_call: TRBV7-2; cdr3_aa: ASSQQGASSYEQY
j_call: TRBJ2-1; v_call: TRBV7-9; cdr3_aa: ASSLADSSYNEQF
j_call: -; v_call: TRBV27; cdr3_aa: ASSLTGPAGVYEQY
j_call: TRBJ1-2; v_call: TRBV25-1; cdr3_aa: ASSDGYGYT
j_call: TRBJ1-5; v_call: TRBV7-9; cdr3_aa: ASSHGGQLENQPQH
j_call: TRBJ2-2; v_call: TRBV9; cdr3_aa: ASSVAGGRNGGELF
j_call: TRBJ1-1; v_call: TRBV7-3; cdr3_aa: ASSKGQRIVNTEAF
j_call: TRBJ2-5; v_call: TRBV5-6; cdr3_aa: ASSARLAPETQY
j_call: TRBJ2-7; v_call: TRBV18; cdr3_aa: ASSPDVGQGPYEQY
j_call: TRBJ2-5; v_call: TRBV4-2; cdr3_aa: ASSSGQGNQETQY
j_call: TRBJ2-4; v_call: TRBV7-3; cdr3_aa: ASSLGQGDIQY
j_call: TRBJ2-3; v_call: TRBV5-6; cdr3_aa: ASSLDLIRDSYSTQY
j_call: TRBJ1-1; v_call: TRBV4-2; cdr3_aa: ASSQDADSLNTEAF
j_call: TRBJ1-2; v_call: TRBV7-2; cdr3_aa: ASSHRQGDGYT
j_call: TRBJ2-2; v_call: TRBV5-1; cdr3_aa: ASSLVVTTGELF
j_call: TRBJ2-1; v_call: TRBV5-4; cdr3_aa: ASSRTGQGWNEQF
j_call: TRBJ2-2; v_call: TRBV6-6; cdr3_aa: ASRPTGASTGELF
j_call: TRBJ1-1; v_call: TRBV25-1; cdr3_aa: ASSGDTYGTEAF
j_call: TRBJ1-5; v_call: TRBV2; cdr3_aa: ASTTPGGLKQPQH
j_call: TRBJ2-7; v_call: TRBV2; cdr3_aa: ASSVRPYEQY
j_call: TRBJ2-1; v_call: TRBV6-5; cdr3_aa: ASSHGQREQF
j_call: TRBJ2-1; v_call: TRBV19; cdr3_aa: ASSTQGGLAPYNEQF
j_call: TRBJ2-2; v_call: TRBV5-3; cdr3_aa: ARSDNPGLAGAISGELF
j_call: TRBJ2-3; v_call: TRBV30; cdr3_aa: AWRYPTSGGRDTQY
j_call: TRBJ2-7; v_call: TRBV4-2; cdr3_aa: ASSPGVGGPESYEQY
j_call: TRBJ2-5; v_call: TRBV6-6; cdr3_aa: ASRPGQEQETQY
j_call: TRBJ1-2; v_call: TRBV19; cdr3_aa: ASREQGGRGYT
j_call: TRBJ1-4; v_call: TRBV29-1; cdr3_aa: SVVRDKTEKLF
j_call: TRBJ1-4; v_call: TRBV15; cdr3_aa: ATSRDLTVGHEKLF
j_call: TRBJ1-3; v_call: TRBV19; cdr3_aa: ASSISNLGQGAGNTIY